The 27 T cell receptor beta chains given below trace back to one sample, sequenced in a study of blood T cell repertoires in COVID-19. The protocol was immunoSEQ multiplex PCR, while the TCRdb copy is restricted to in-frame clones and leaves out a portion. The profile shows some 79,000 clones, roughly 89% of them singletons. The sequencing sample was made of peripheral blood. These receptors came from a man between 65 and 85 years old with active or convalescent COVID-19.

The CDR3: CALDRDRADNSPLHF. The CDR3 DNA is TGTGCCCTAGATCGGGACAGGGCCGATAATTCACCCCTCCACTTT. The rearrangement joins TRBV6-5 to TRBJ1-6; 9 bases match TRBD1. The CDR3 extends over 15 amino acids. Losses at the gene ends were 11 bases for V and 5 bases for J; bases not matched to a gene: 10. CDR1 and CDR2 (germline): MNHEY, SVGAGI.

V and J are TRBV7-3 and TRBJ2-1; tentative D call: TRBD2 (5 bases). Germline V gives CDR1 SGHTA, CDR2 FQGTGA. Deletions cut 5 bases from V and 7 bases from J, with 12 bases between. The CDR3 runs to 13 residues. The DNA for the CDR3 is TGTGCCAGCAGCCCAGGAGGAGGTAATGAGCAGTTCTTC. Translating gives CASSPGGGNEQFF. Full variable domain (remainder filled in from reference TRBV7-3 and TRBJ2-1): GAGVSQTPSNKVTEKGKYVELRCDPISGHTALYWYRQSLGQGPEFLIYFQGTGAADDSGLPNDRFFAVRPEGSVSTLKIQRTERGDSAVYLCASSPGGGNEQFFGPGTRLTVL.

This rearrangement joins TRBV7-2 to TRBJ2-7; 7 positions agree with TRBD2. V shed 1 base and J 2 bases; nucleotides not matched to a gene: 5. From germline, CDR1 is SGHTA and CDR2 FQGNSA. The CDR3 has 15 amino acids. The CDR3 loop reads CASSLVSGAAYEQYF. CDR3 coding DNA: TGTGCCAGCAGCTTAGTCAGCGGGGCTGCCTACGAGCAGTACTTC.

This chain uses TRBV11-3 with TRBJ2-7, with D perhaps matching TRBD2 (6 bases). This CDR3 has 13 residues. The V gene lost 2 bases and the J gene lost 6 bases, with 11 bases spanning the gap. Germline V lookup: CDR1 SGHNT, CDR2 YENEEA. The CDR3 protein is CASSLFRGTEQYF. For the CDR3, the DNA is TGTGCCAGCAGCTTATTTCGGGGGACCGAGCAGTACTTC.

CDR3 loop: CASTPGGSSYEQYF. The DNA for the CDR3 is TGTGCCAGCACCCCTGGAGGGAGCTCCTACGAGCAGTACTTC. The chain recombines TRBV7-2 with TRBJ2-7; D perhaps matches TRBD2 (6 bases). Trimming shortened V by 7 bases and J by 0 bases, and 13 bases separated the two germline ends. There are 14 residues in the CDR3. Germline CDR1 and CDR2: SGHTA and FQGNSA.

The chain uses TRBV25-1 and TRBJ1-6; D is undetermined. Deletions cut 9 bases from V and 4 bases from J, with 10 bases between. The germline V gene has CDR1 MGHDK and CDR2 SYGVNS. The CDR3 is 13 amino acids. CDR3 region: CASTFTYNSPLHF. Written as DNA, the CDR3 is TGTGCCAGTACCTTCACTTATAATTCACCCCTCCACTTT.

The CDR3 DNA is TGTGCCAGCAGCTTTAGCGCCAGGGGGCAAGAGCAGTACTTC. This encodes CASSFSARGQEQYF. The rearrangement joins TRBV7-2 to TRBJ2-7; 8 bases line up with TRBD1. CDR1 is SGHTA and CDR2 is FQGNSA in the germline V gene. Trimming took 3 bases from V and 7 from J; bases not matched to a gene: 8. The CDR3 length is 14 residues.

The chain employs TRBV5-1 and TRBJ2-3, with 13 bases matching TRBD2. V shed 3 bases, J shed 2 bases, and the junction held 9 bases outside the gene matches. The germline V gene encodes CDR1 SGHRS and CDR2 YFSETQ. This CDR3 comprises 18 residues. The CDR3 region has the DNA TGCGCCAGCAGCTACCTACTAGCGGGAGGGGGGACCACAGATACGCAGTATTTT. This sequence encodes CASSYLLAGGGTTDTQYF.

The chain is built from TRBV7-9 and TRBJ1-4; D remains unclear. The CDR3 is 15 residues long. CDR1 SEHNR and CDR2 FQNEAQ come from the germline V gene (reference sequence). The V end lost 2 bases, the J end lost 7 bases, and 14 bases lay between the germline ends. CDR3 sequence reads: CASSLPSGGGEKLFF. The CDR3 coding sequence is TGTGCCAGCAGCTTACCTTCGGGTGGAGGTGAAAAACTGTTTTTT.

The chain has TRBV4-1 and TRBJ2-7; possible D gene TRBD1, 5 bases. This CDR3 has 15 residues. Germline V gene lookup returns CDR1 MGHRA and CDR2 YSYEKL. Trimming cost V 1 base and J 2 bases, with 12 bases left between them. CDR3 nucleotide sequence: TGCGCCAGCAGCCAAGCCAAGGCAGGGCCCTACGAGCAGTACTTC. Translation: CASSQAKAGPYEQYF.

In this sample, this clone turned up once. The chain is built from TRBV28 and TRBJ2-7, with unresolved D. CDR1 MDHEN and CDR2 SYDVKM come from the germline V gene. The V end lost 3 bases, the J end lost 6 bases, and 9 bases lay between the germline ends. This CDR3 comprises 12 residues. CDR3 region: CASSLFPREQYF. The CDR3 nucleotides are TGTGCCAGCAGTTTGTTCCCCCGCGAGCAGTACTTC.

The chain recombines TRBV14 with TRBJ2-1; D might be TRBD1 (5 bases). Germline values: CDR1 SGHDN, CDR2 FVKESK. The V end lost 1 base, the J end lost 2 bases, and 18 bases lay between the germline ends. The CDR3 extends over 18 amino acids. DNA for the CDR3: TGTGCCAGCAGCCAAGCGGGTTCGGCAGGGCCTCCCTACAATGAGCAGTTCTTC. Protein product: CASSQAGSAGPPYNEQFF.

The rearrangement joins TRBV4-3 to TRBJ1-2, with D tentatively TRBD1 (6 bases). Germline CDR1 and CDR2: LGHNA and YSLEER. The CDR3 length is 17 residues. Trimming removed 1 base from V and 0 bases from J, with 15 bases in between. Here the CDR3 reads CASSQVGGSASNYGYTF. The CDR3 bases are TGCGCCAGCAGCCAAGTTGGGGGCTCCGCCTCTAACTATGGCTACACCTTC.

This chain joins TRBV3-1 (or the pseudogene TRBV3-2) and TRBJ2-1, with D possibly being TRBD2 (6 bases). The V end lost 0 bases, the J end lost 6 bases, and 15 bases lay between the germline ends. From germline, CDR1 is LGHDT and CDR2 YNNKEL (reference sequence). The CDR3 sequence is 16 residues long. The CDR3 protein is CASSQEYRRAGNEQFF. The DNA for the CDR3 is TGTGCCAGCAGCCAAGAGTACAGACGAGCGGGCAATGAGCAGTTCTTC.

This clone was observed a handful of times. CDR3 in DNA: TGTGCCAGCAGCTTGCCGGGACAGCATAATTCACCCCTCCACTTT. Its protein is CASSLPGQHNSPLHF. The chain has TRBV5-4 and TRBJ1-6; 7 positions match TRBD1. Germline trimming cut 1 base from V and 5 bases from J; bases unmatched to any gene: 3. CDR1 is SGHNT, CDR2 YYREEE, per germline (reference sequence). There are 15 residues in the CDR3.

The V call is TRBV5-1, the J call TRBJ2-7, with 8 positions matching TRBD1. With 4 bases clipped from V and 2 bases from J, the junction kept 14 bases outside the gene matches. Germline V gene sequence: CDR1 SGHRS, CDR2 YFSETQ. CDR3 size: 17 residues. CDR3 sequence (DNA): TGCGCCAGCAGCGGCACGACTCCCGGGACAGGAGCCTACGAGCAGTACTTC. Its translation is CASSGTTPGTGAYEQYF.

The rearrangement uses TRBV7-9 and TRBJ2-7; 7 bases align to TRBD1. The CDR3 covers 13 residues. Germline values: CDR1 SEHNR, CDR2 FQNEAQ (reference sequence). The J segment lost 6 bases and the V segment lost 3 bases, leaving 5 bases of the junction unmatched. CDR3 coding DNA: TGTGCCAGCAGCTTGACAGGGCCGGGCGAGCAGTACTTC. Translating gives CASSLTGPGEQYF. Looking up the rest from reference TRBV7-9 and TRBJ2-7 gives the full variable domain: DTGVSQNPRHKITKRGQNVTFRCDPISEHNRLYWYRQTLGQGPEFLTYFQNEAQLEKSRLLSDRFSAERPKGSFSTLEIQRTEQGDSAMYLCASSLTGPGEQYFGPGTRLTVT.

The gene calls are TRBV18 and TRBJ1-1; 8 bases line up with TRBD1. V trimming: 2 bases; J trimming: 1 base; junction bases outside the gene matches: 0. The CDR3 has 14 amino acids. CDR1 is KGHSH, CDR2 LQKENI, per germline. The DNA for the CDR3 is TGTGCCAGCTCACCAGGACAGGGGAACACTGAAGCTTTCTTT. Amino acids: CASSPGQGNTEAFF.

The chain combines TRBV28 with TRBJ1-1, with D unclear. The CDR3 has 13 amino acids. CDR1 and CDR2 from the germline V gene are MDHEN and SYDVKM. The V end was cut by 6 bases, the J end by 2 bases, with 10 bases between. CDR3 coding DNA: TGTGCCAGCAGGTGGACGGGAAACACTGAAGCTTTCTTT. Translated: CASRWTGNTEAFF.

The gene calls are TRBV6-6 and TRBJ1-2; 7 bases align to TRBD1. J was trimmed by 5 bases and V by 6 bases; bases with no gene match: 3. The CDR3 runs 12 residues. Germline V gene lookup returns CDR1 MNHNY and CDR2 SVGAGI (reference sequence). The CDR3 sequence: CASRTGEYGYTF. In nucleotides, the CDR3 is TGTGCCAGCAGAACAGGGGAGTATGGCTACACCTTC.

The chain combines TRBV30 with TRBJ1-2, with D possibly being TRBD1 (6 bases). The CDR3 is 12 amino acids. Germline V gene sequence: CDR1 GTSNPN, CDR2 SVGIG (reference sequence). Between the trimmed V and J ends, which lost 0 bases and 10 bases, there was a span of 12 bases. The CDR3 protein is CAWSVTGMYYTF. In DNA, the CDR3 is TGTGCCTGGAGTGTAACAGGGATGTACTACACCTTC.

The genes are TRBV6-5 and TRBJ1-1; D remains ambiguous. CDR3 length: 16 residues. The germline V gene encodes CDR1 MNHEY and CDR2 SVGAGI. The ends were cut back, 1 base at V and 0 bases at J, with 12 bases in the middle. The DNA for the CDR3 is TGTGCCAGCAGTTACTTAGGGTTCGGGGTGAACACTGAAGCTTTCTTT. Translation: CASSYLGFGVNTEAFF.

The chain employs TRBV2 and TRBJ2-2; 9 bases agree with TRBD1. V trimming: 9 bases; J trimming: 5 bases; junction bases outside the gene matches: 10. CDR3 size: 15 residues. Germline V gives CDR1 SNHLY, CDR2 FYNNEI. The CDR3 loop reads CASAQQGARTGELFF. The CDR3 coding sequence is TGTGCCAGTGCACAACAGGGGGCCCGGACCGGGGAGCTGTTTTTT.

This clone was observed a handful of times. In DNA, the CDR3 is TGTGCCAGCAGTCCCCCGGGACTAGCGGGAGCCGGGGAGCTGTTTTTT. It translates to CASSPPGLAGAGELFF. The chain has TRBV28 and TRBJ2-2; 14 positions match TRBD2. Germline CDR1 and CDR2: MDHEN and SYDVKM. This CDR3 contains 16 residues. V gave up 5 bases and J gave up 6 bases; unmatched junction bases: 5. Full variable domain (rest looked up from reference TRBV28 and TRBJ2-2): DVKVTQSSRYLVKRTGEKVFLECVQDMDHENMFWYRQDPGLGLRLIYFSYDVKMKEKGDIPEGYSVSREKKERFSLILESASTNQTSMYLCASSPPGLAGAGELFFGEGSRLTVL.

CDR3: CASSLPYNSPLHF. The CDR3 DNA is TGTGCCAGCAGTTTACCGTATAATTCACCCCTCCACTTT. J is TRBJ1-6 and V is TRBV12-3 or TRBV12-4; D is undetermined. The ends were cut back, 2 bases at V and 4 bases at J, with 3 bases in the middle. This CDR3 has 13 residues.

The chain is built from TRBV27 and TRBJ2-7, with 10 bases aligning to TRBD2. From germline, CDR1 is MNHEY and CDR2 SMNVEV (reference sequence). The CDR3 totals 17 residues. Trimming removed 4 bases from V and 6 bases from J; junction bases left unmatched: 15. The CDR3 sequence: CASSSPDGAGGPLEQYF. The CDR3 nucleotides read TGTGCCAGCAGTTCCCCAGATGGAGCGGGAGGGCCACTCGAGCAGTACTTC.

CDR3 DNA: TGTGCCAGCAGCGAGGTAACAGGGGCAGATGGCTACACCTTC. It codes for CASSEVTGADGYTF. J is TRBJ1-2 and V is TRBV5-4; the match to TRBD1 covers 7 bases. CDR1 and CDR2 (germline): SGHNT, YYREEE (reference sequence). The CDR3 sequence is 14 residues long. V shed 4 bases, J shed 6 bases, and the junction held 9 bases outside the gene matches. Together with reference TRBV5-4 and TRBJ1-2, the CDR3 gives the full variable domain: ETGVTQSPTHLIKTRGQQVTLRCSSQSGHNTVSWYQQALGQGPQFIFQYYREEENGRGNFPPRFSGLQFPNYSSELNVNALELDDSALYLCASSEVTGADGYTFGSGTRLTVV.